The clone carrying this T cell receptor beta chain has just one count. Losses at the gene ends were 1 base for V and 5 bases for J; bases not matched to a gene: 4. The germline CDR1 and CDR2 sequences are SGHVS and FQNEAQ. The CDR3 has 14 amino acids. This entry is derived from a study of OX40 agonist ivuxolimab in advanced cancers. Libraries were prepared by immunoSEQ multiplex PCR; TCRdb keeps only in-frame clonotypes and omits some of them. The sample has about 35,000 clones, roughly 80% seen once; the top ten hold 23%. Here the sequenced sample was CD4+ or CD8+ T cells sorted from blood, taken in a trial of the OX40 agonist ivuxolimab. The sequence was collected from an adult with an advanced solid tumor such as melanoma, head and neck, liver or kidney cancer. The gene calls are TRBV7-8 and TRBJ2-7; 8 nucleotides align to TRBD1. The CDR3 spells CASSLGQGIHEQYF. Here the CDR3 DNA reads TGTGCCAGCAGCTTAGGACAGGGGATCCACGAGCAGTACTTC. Supplemented by reference TRBV7-8 and TRBJ2-7, the full variable domain reads GAGVSQSPRYKVAKRGQDVALRCDPISGHVSLFWYQQALGQGPEFLTYFQNEAQLDKSGLPSDRFFAERPEGSVSTLKIQRTQQEDSAVYLCASSLGQGIHEQYFGPGTRLTVT.